This TCR beta chain was documented in a study of cytomegalovirus exposure and HLA in healthy donors. Details on this clone: Its specificity is not known.

Study-wide findings and caveats: CMV serostatus was the only immune exposure information that was available. Cytomegalovirus status was reportedly diagnosed by the classifier with high specificity and sensitivity.

The study ran its PCR with 60 Vbeta and 13 Jbeta primers. The repertoire was sequenced with immunoSEQ multiplex PCR; TCRdb's copy has only in-frame clones and lacks some. Reported are approximately 140,000 clones; the ten largest clones contain 2% to 2.5%. The sample was PBMCs. This receptor was identified in a woman under 30 in good health and CMV-seronegative.

The CDR3 DNA reads TGTGCCAGCAGCCTCAGAGGGTTCAATGAGCAGTTCTTC. Its translation: CASSLRGFNEQFF. This chain joins TRBV6-1 and TRBJ2-1; tentative D call: TRBD2 (5 bases). The length of the CDR3 is 13 residues. The V and J ends lost 6 bases and 6 bases respectively, with 12 bases between them. Per germline, CDR1 MNHNS and CDR2 SASEGT.